This record concerns one T cell receptor (beta chain) sequence. Per the original methods: Reference gene primer amplification gave nucleated cell count estimates. Assay used: immunoSEQ multiplex PCR; TCRdb lists only in-frame clones, some missing. That table furnishes V, J and clone size, whereas the DNA furnished D and trimming. The table lists about 200,000 clones, around 82% of them singletons, with 4.5% to 7% in the top ten. Trimming removed 3 bases at V and 2 bases at J, with 10 bases between. The CDR3 spans 14 residues. Looked up from germline, CDR1 is LNHDA and CDR2 is SQIVND (reference sequence). The data are from a study of blood T cell repertoires in COVID-19. Overall study context: Acute-phase and convalescent COVID-19 samples originated in the United States, Italy and Spain. Sample material is recorded as cDNA or gDNA derived from T cells, B-cell-depleted T cells, or PBMCs.

The sequenced sample consisted of peripheral blood. This clonotype was obtained from a woman aged 70-85 years with acute or convalescent COVID-19. The chain is built from TRBV19 and TRBJ2-5; D perhaps matches TRBD2 (5 bases). The CDR3 DNA reads as TGTGCCAGTAGTATCTCCCAGCGGCAAGAGACCCAGTACTTC. It encodes CASSISQRQETQYF.